The 25 T cell receptor beta chains below were found in one sample sequenced in a study of T cell responses to AZD1222 COVID-19 vaccine. Libraries were prepared by immunoSEQ multiplex PCR; TCRdb keeps only in-frame clonotypes and omits some of them. The sample has approximately 100,000 clones, 85% to 90% seen once; the top ten hold roughly an eighth. The sequencing used peripheral blood, collected on day 0 of AZD1222 vaccination. The receptor source for this set is an adult in good health.

The chain carries TRBV27 and TRBJ1-4; 9 nucleotides align to TRBD1. CDR1 is MNHEY and CDR2 is SMNVEV in the germline V gene (reference sequence). V lost 3 bases and J lost 8; bases outside the gene matches: 16. The CDR3 contains 18 residues. Here the CDR3 reads CASSLYRTGARNSEKLFF. The CDR3 DNA follows: TGTGCCAGCAGTTTGTACAGGACAGGGGCGCGCAATTCCGAAAAACTGTTTTTT. The complete variable domain, with remaining parts taken from reference TRBV27 and TRBJ1-4, reads EAQVTQNPRYLITVTGKKLTVTCSQNMNHEYMSWYRQDPGLGLRQIYYSMNVEVTDKGDVPEGYKVSRKEKRNFPLILESPSPNQTSLYFCASSLYRTGARNSEKLFFGSGTQLSVL.

This clone was recorded at least ten times. The CDR3 DNA is TGTGCCAGTAGACGGGACAGAGACACTGAAGCTTTCTTT. It specifies CASRRDRDTEAFF. V and J are TRBV19 and TRBJ1-1; 7 positions match TRBD1. The trim removed 6 bases at V and 3 bases at J, leaving 4 bases unmatched. The CDR3 consists of 13 residues. CDR1 is LNHDA, CDR2 SQIVND, per germline (reference sequence).

The chain uses TRBV7-2 and TRBJ1-5, with D unclear. The CDR3 totals 13 residues. Germline lookup yields CDR1 SGHTA and CDR2 FQGNSA. The ends were cut back, 6 bases at V and 0 bases at J, with 6 bases in the middle. The CDR3 nucleotides read TGTGCCAGCAGAGGTGATAGCAATCAGCCCCAGCATTTT. It translates to CASRGDSNQPQHF.

The rearrangement joins TRBV10-3 to TRBJ2-3, with D maybe TRBD1 (6 bases). Trimming pared 10 bases from V and 3 bases from J, leaving 17 bases between. In germline, CDR1 is ENHRY, CDR2 SYGVKD. The CDR3 runs to 14 residues. CDR3 nucleotides: TGTGCCACCGATACAGGGTCTGGGACAGATACGCAGTATTTT. Encoded protein: CATDTGSGTDTQYF.

As for this clone: This specimen includes other DNA sequences encoding the same CDR3. V is TRBV5-1 and J is TRBJ1-1; D not resolved. The CDR3 spans 12 residues. The V end lost 4 bases, the J end lost 1 base, and 5 bases lay between the germline ends. Looked up from germline, CDR1 is SGHRS and CDR2 is YFSETQ. CDR3 nucleotides: TGCGCCAGCAGCGCAGGGAACACTGAAGCTTTCTTT. This gives the protein CASSAGNTEAFF. Variable domain in full (rest from reference TRBV5-1 and TRBJ1-1): KAGVTQTPRYLIKTRGQQVTLSCSPISGHRSVSWYQQTPGQGLQFLFEYFSETQRNKGNFPGRFSGRQFSNSRSEMNVSTLELGDSALYLCASSAGNTEAFFGQGTRLTVV.

This clone has just one count. The J gene is TRBJ1-3, the V gene TRBV19; D remains ambiguous. This CDR3 spans 14 amino acids. V gave up 4 bases and J gave up 0 bases, with 7 bases separating them. Germline CDR1 LNHDA, CDR2 SQIVND (reference sequence). DNA of the CDR3: TGTGCCAGTAGTAAGGTGGGCTCTGGAAACACCATATATTTT. This translates into CASSKVGSGNTIYF.

The chain has TRBV5-6 and TRBJ1-6, with D possibly TRBD1 on 5 matching bases. The CDR3 sequence is 14 residues long. Germline-derived CDR1 and CDR2 are SGHDT and YYEEEE. V was shortened by 4 bases and J by 11 bases, with 16 bases between the two germline ends. The CDR3 is CASSNIGRGPPLHF. The CDR3 region has the DNA TGTGCCAGCAGCAATATCGGGAGGGGACCACCCCTCCACTTT.

V and J are TRBV5-8 and TRBJ2-3; TRBD2 matches 11 bases. In germline, CDR1 is SGHTS, CDR2 YDEGEE. V lost 0 bases, J lost 8 bases, and 17 bases stayed unmatched. The CDR3 length is 19 residues. The CDR3 protein is CASSLVLAGGGKSSGTQYF. The CDR3 nucleotides are TGTGCCAGCAGCTTGGTTCTAGCGGGAGGAGGGAAGAGTTCGGGTACGCAGTATTTT.

In its sample, this clone was seen once. The CDR3 region is CASSRTGLSNTGELFF. CDR3 DNA sequence: TGTGCCAGCAGCCGGACAGGGCTATCGAACACCGGGGAGCTGTTTTTT. The chain links TRBV14 to TRBJ2-2, with 8 positions matching TRBD1. CDR1 is SGHDN, CDR2 FVKESK, per germline. J gave up 0 bases and V 4 bases, and 4 bases lay outside the gene matches. The CDR3 totals 16 residues.

This chain joins TRBV6-5 and TRBJ1-2; D is uncertain. The germline CDR1 and CDR2 sequences are MNHEY and SVGAGI. This CDR3 contains 12 residues. V lost 5 bases and J lost 7, with 11 bases in between. CDR3 in amino acids: CASSPGEVGYTF. For the CDR3, the DNA is TGTGCCAGCAGTCCCGGGGAGGTTGGCTACACCTTC.

This clone was found a few times. Germline and junction disagree at one end, which may indicate a read error. The chain recombines TRBV6-5 with TRBJ1-2; D call uncertain. Germline V lookup: CDR1 MNHEY, CDR2 SVGAGI. The CDR3 totals 15 residues. The CDR3 DNA is TGTGCCAGCAGCGCCGGGCCAGGATTTAACTCTGGCTACACCTTC. It specifies CASSAGPGFNSGYTF.

The table lists this clone with a count of one. The V gene is TRBV2, the J gene TRBJ1-5, with D perhaps TRBD1 (5 bases). This CDR3 is 16 amino acids long. V lost 4 bases and J 0 bases, leaving 13 bases between the germline ends. Germline lookup yields CDR1 SNHLY and CDR2 FYNNEI. As DNA, the CDR3 is TGTGCCAGCAGTGCCATCGGGGGTGTTAGCAATCAGCCCCAGCATTTT. Its protein is CASSAIGGVSNQPQHF.

The genes are TRBV27 and TRBJ1-4; D remains ambiguous. Germline-derived CDR1 and CDR2 are MNHEY and SMNVEV (reference sequence). CDR3 length: 13 amino acids. Trimming cost V 6 bases and J 7 bases, with 12 bases left between them. CDR3 sequence: CASRPWVGEKLFF. CDR3 coding DNA: TGTGCCAGCAGACCTTGGGTGGGTGAAAAACTGTTTTTT.

This rearrangement joins TRBV2 to TRBJ2-7, with D uncertain. Trimming removed 6 bases at V and 0 bases at J, with 6 bases between. From germline, CDR1 is SNHLY and CDR2 FYNNEI. The CDR3 consists of 12 residues. As DNA, the CDR3 is TGTGCCAGCAGGGCAGACTCCTACGAGCAGTACTTC. Its translation: CASRADSYEQYF.

This chain connects TRBV11-3 to TRBJ2-6; D uncertain. The V end was cut by 1 base, the J end by 3 bases, with 1 base between. The CDR3 consists of 13 residues. Per germline, CDR1 SGHNT and CDR2 YENEEA. The chain's CDR3 is CASSLGGANVLTF. CDR3 nucleotides: TGTGCCAGCAGCTTAGGTGGGGCCAACGTCCTGACTTTC.

This chain connects TRBV19 to TRBJ1-5; maybe TRBD1 (6 bases). CDR3 length: 14 amino acids. Trimming took off 10 bases at V and 5 bases at J, with 18 bases between the two ends. Looked up from germline, CDR1 is LNHDA and CDR2 is SQIVND (reference sequence). CDR3 coding DNA: TGTGCCACATCTCGGCGGGGGGCGGATCAGCCCCAGCATTTT. Amino acid sequence: CATSRRGADQPQHF.

Only a few counts were recorded for this clone. The sample has other DNA sequences that encode this CDR3 too. This chain connects TRBV5-4 to TRBJ2-5; TRBD1 aligns across 9 bases. The CDR3 consists of 13 residues. CDR1 and CDR2 from the germline V gene are SGHNT and YYREEE (reference sequence). The V gene end was trimmed by 2 bases and the J gene end by 5 bases; junction bases not matched to a gene: 1. For the CDR3, the DNA is TGTGCCAGCAGCTTACAGGGGGCTGAGACCCAGTACTTC. This translates into CASSLQGAETQYF. The full variable domain, with the rest looked up from reference TRBV5-4 and TRBJ2-5, is ETGVTQSPTHLIKTRGQQVTLRCSSQSGHNTVSWYQQALGQGPQFIFQYYREEENGRGNFPPRFSGLQFPNYSSELNVNALELDDSALYLCASSLQGAETQYFGPGTRLLVL.

This chain uses TRBV5-1 with TRBJ2-7; 7 positions match TRBD2. CDR3 size: 17 residues. J gave up 3 bases and V 4 bases, and 16 bases lay outside the gene matches. CDR1 is SGHRS, CDR2 YFSETQ, per germline. The CDR3 nucleotides read TGCGCCAGCAGCCCAGACCTGACGGGGACTACCAACTACGAGCAGTACTTC. Translating gives CASSPDLTGTTNYEQYF.

This clone showed up many times. This chain links TRBV27 with TRBJ1-1, with TRBD1 as a possible D gene (5 bases). Germline V gene sequence: CDR1 MNHEY, CDR2 SMNVEV (reference sequence). V lost 8 bases and J lost 3, with 13 bases in between. The CDR3 loop spans 13 amino acids. CDR3 protein: CASGGAGDTEAFF. The CDR3 DNA is TGTGCCAGCGGAGGTGCGGGGGACACTGAAGCTTTCTTT.

J is TRBJ2-7 and V is TRBV2; no definite D call. The CDR3 is 12 amino acids. V was clipped by 4 bases and J by 7 bases, with 11 bases between them. Germline loops: CDR1 SNHLY, CDR2 FYNNEI. CDR3 loop: CASSGPLLEQYF. The CDR3 DNA reads TGTGCCAGCAGTGGGCCCCTTCTAGAGCAGTACTTC.

V and J are TRBV25-1 and TRBJ1-1; weak D call: TRBD1 (6 bases). This CDR3 has 12 amino acids. V lost 3 bases and J 11 bases, leaving 13 bases between the germline ends. The germline gives CDR1 MGHDK, CDR2 SYGVNS. The CDR3 sequence: CASSDGGGGAFF. CDR3 bases: TGTGCCAGCAGTGACGGGGGCGGAGGGGCTTTCTTT. The variable domain in full, completed from reference TRBV25-1 and TRBJ1-1, reads EADIYQTPRYLVIGTGKKITLECSQTMGHDKMYWYQQDPGMELHLIHYSYGVNSTEKGDLSSESTVSRIRTEHFPLTLESARPSHTSQYLCASSDGGGGAFFGQGTRLTVV.

The rearrangement uses TRBV19 and TRBJ1-5; D uncertain. Germline CDR1 reads LNHDA; CDR2 reads SQIVND (reference sequence). With 3 bases removed from V and 0 bases from J, the gap between germline ends came to 15 bases. The CDR3 has 17 residues. CDR3 sequence: CASSILGLSLSNQPQHF. The CDR3 DNA is TGTGCCAGTAGTATTTTAGGGCTTTCCCTTAGCAATCAGCCCCAGCATTTT.

J is TRBJ1-1 and V is TRBV20-1, with 7 bases fitting TRBD1. Germline CDR1 reads DFQATT; CDR2 reads SNEGSKA (reference sequence). This CDR3 region has 11 residues. This CDR3 is CSFNRGTEAFF. In DNA form, the CDR3 reads TGCAGCTTTAACAGGGGCACTGAAGCTTTCTTT.

The chain carries TRBV7-8 and TRBJ2-1, with a weak D call TRBD1 (6 bases). Germline V CDR1 and CDR2: SGHVS, FQNEAQ. This CDR3 is built from 14 residues. V was trimmed by 2 bases and J by 5 bases, leaving 10 bases between them. The CDR3 spells CASSLRTANNEQFF. CDR3 sequence (DNA): TGTGCCAGCAGCTTACGGACAGCTAACAATGAGCAGTTCTTC. The full variable domain, completed using reference TRBV7-8 and TRBJ2-1, is GAGVSQSPRYKVAKRGQDVALRCDPISGHVSLFWYQQALGQGPEFLTYFQNEAQLDKSGLPSDRFFAERPEGSVSTLKIQRTQQEDSAVYLCASSLRTANNEQFFGPGTRLTVL.

The chain uses TRBV19 and TRBJ1-6; tentatively, D is TRBD1 (5 bases). Germline assignment: CDR1 LNHDA and CDR2 SQIVND (reference sequence). The CDR3 is made up of 13 amino acids. The V and J ends lost 10 bases and 5 bases respectively, with 12 bases between them. DNA for the CDR3: TGTGCCACATCGGACATCGATAATTCACCCCTCCACTTT. Its translation is CATSDIDNSPLHF.